This TCR beta chain was found in a study of chemoradiotherapy in HPV16-positive cancers. Whole-study findings and limits: During treatment, candidate HPV-specific clones and E7-related motifs expanded in tumor.

Samples were taken several times over chemoradiotherapy. With respect to this clone: Its cognate antigen is unknown.

Clones were sequenced by immunoSEQ multiplex PCR, and TCRdb holds only the in-frame ones, with some missing. Among about 9,500 clones listed, about four fifths were seen once. The V gene's germline CDR1 is MRHNA and CDR2 SNTAGT. V lost 3 bases, J lost 5 bases, and 4 bases stayed unmatched. This CDR3 contains 15 residues. This sample comprised blood, obtained from a patient who underwent chemoradiotherapy. This chain joins TRBV6-4 and TRBJ2-5, with TRBD2 matching over 12 bases. The receptor comes from a human donor with HPV-associated anogenital cancer. The chain's CDR3 is CASSETSGGQETQYF. DNA of the CDR3: TGTGCCAGCAGTGAGACTAGCGGGGGACAGGAGACCCAGTACTTC.